A single sample is the source of the 17 T cell receptor beta chains below, sequenced in a study of PD-L1 blockade in urothelial cancer. Data came from immunoSEQ multiplex PCR; TCRdb stores just in-frame clones and leaves some out. The sample consists of more than 75,000 clones, more than 85% of them appearing once. The specimen comprised PBMCs, sampled around atezolizumab (anti-PD-L1) treatment. All receptors come from a man aged 60-69 years with urothelial cancer.

The V gene is TRBV7-2, the J gene TRBJ1-2; D might be TRBD1 (5 bases). CDR1 is SGHTA and CDR2 is FQGNSA in the germline V gene. The CDR3 is made up of 12 amino acids. Trimming took 1 base from V and 5 from J, leaving 5 bases between them. The CDR3 nucleotides are TGTGCCAGCAGCTTAGGACAGTATGGCTACACCTTC. It specifies CASSLGQYGYTF.

This rearrangement joins TRBV11-2 to TRBJ2-3; D gene uncertain. Germline CDR1 is SGHAT and CDR2 is FQNNGV. The CDR3 totals 13 residues. V was trimmed by 5 bases and J by 0 bases, leaving 6 bases between them. This chain's CDR3 is CASSKPSTDTQYF. CDR3 in DNA: TGTGCCAGCAGCAAGCCGAGCACAGATACGCAGTATTTT. Together with reference TRBV11-2 and TRBJ2-3, the CDR3 gives the full variable domain: EAGVAQSPRYKIIEKRQSVAFWCNPISGHATLYWYQQILGQGPKLLIQFQNNGVVDDSQLPKDRFSAERLKGVDSTLKIQPAKLEDSAVYLCASSKPSTDTQYFGPGTRLTVL.

V and J are TRBV28 and TRBJ2-2; D may be TRBD1 (5 bases). CDR1 is MDHEN and CDR2 is SYDVKM in the germline V gene. The germline V and J ends were trimmed by 8 bases and 7 bases, with 8 bases remaining between them. The CDR3 covers 11 residues. The CDR3 DNA sequence: TGTGCCAGCCTAGGGGTCGGGGAGCTGTTTTTT. It is translated as CASLGVGELFF.

The rearrangement joins TRBV11-2 to TRBJ2-7; 8 positions agree with TRBD1. The germline gives CDR1 SGHAT, CDR2 FQNNGV. This CDR3 comprises 16 residues. V shed 5 bases and J 1 base; nucleotides not matched to a gene: 10. The CDR3 spells CASSLTDRGSSYEQYF. CDR3 coding DNA: TGTGCCAGCAGCCTTACAGACAGGGGATCATCCTACGAGCAGTACTTC. The entire variable domain, with the rest obtained from reference TRBV11-2 and TRBJ2-7, is as follows: EAGVAQSPRYKIIEKRQSVAFWCNPISGHATLYWYQQILGQGPKLLIQFQNNGVVDDSQLPKDRFSAERLKGVDSTLKIQPAKLEDSAVYLCASSLTDRGSSYEQYFGPGTRLTVT.

The chain joins TRBV9 to TRBJ1-2; a possible D gene is TRBD1 (5 bases). CDR3 size: 16 residues. Trimming cost V 4 bases and J 0 bases, with 16 bases left between them. Germline V gene lookup returns CDR1 SGDLS and CDR2 YYNGEE. DNA of the CDR3: TGTGCCAGCAGCCCCCGGCCAGGGATATCTAACTATGGCTACACCTTC. Amino acids: CASSPRPGISNYGYTF.

J is TRBJ1-2 and V is TRBV30; unclear D gene. CDR1 is GTSNPN and CDR2 is SVGIG in the germline V gene (reference sequence). V gave up 2 bases and J gave up 8 bases, with 9 bases separating them. This CDR3 is 11 amino acids long. CDR3 coding DNA: TGTGCCTGGAGTTCCTCCGGGGGCTACACCTTC. Translation: CAWSSSGGYTF.

This chain links TRBV13 with TRBJ2-7; TRBD2 aligns across 15 bases. This CDR3 has 16 residues. J was trimmed by 6 bases and V by 5 bases; bases with no gene match: 8. CDR1 and CDR2 from the germline V gene are PRHDT and FYEKMQ (reference sequence). CDR3: CASSRTSGGARVEQYF. The CDR3 coding sequence is TGTGCCAGCAGCCGGACTAGCGGGGGGGCTCGGGTCGAGCAGTACTTC.

This clone was recorded once. The chain employs TRBV11-3 and TRBJ2-2; tentative D call: TRBD2 (6 bases). Germline V gives CDR1 SGHNT, CDR2 YENEEA. V was trimmed by 3 bases and J by 3 bases, leaving 11 bases between them. This CDR3 comprises 15 residues. CDR3 nucleotide sequence: TGTGCCAGCAGCTTTTTGGGGGGAGACACCGGGGAGCTGTTTTTT. It encodes CASSFLGGDTGELFF.

CDR3 coding DNA: TGTGCCAGCAGCCGCCTTGCGGGGGCCCGAGAGACCCAGTACTTC. Amino acid sequence: CASSRLAGARETQYF. The chain uses TRBV11-2 and TRBJ2-5, with TRBD2 as a possible D gene (7 bases). Germline assignment: CDR1 SGHAT and CDR2 FQNNGV. Trimming shortened V by 5 bases and J by 4 bases, and 17 bases separated the two germline ends. This CDR3 region has 15 residues.

The chain uses TRBV30 and TRBJ2-3, with D possibly TRBD1 on 5 matching bases. Germline V CDR1 and CDR2: GTSNPN, SVGIG (reference sequence). This CDR3 is 13 amino acids long. V was cut by 3 bases and J by 13 bases, with 20 bases left in between. CDR3 amino acids: CAWRAPGHRHKYF. DNA for the CDR3: TGTGCCTGGAGGGCCCCAGGACACCGGCATAAGTATTTT.

This clone was recorded only once. The rearrangement joins TRBV15 to TRBJ2-5, with TRBD2 as a possible D gene (5 bases). The germline V and J ends were trimmed by 0 bases and 1 base, with 15 bases remaining between them. Germline V gives CDR1 LNHNV, CDR2 YYDKDF (reference sequence). CDR3 length: 17 amino acids. CDR3 amino acids: CATSRDLSRGSQETQYF. The CDR3 bases are TGTGCCACCAGCAGAGATCTTTCCCGGGGTTCCCAAGAGACCCAGTACTTC.

The genes are TRBV7-2 and TRBJ2-7; 10 positions agree with TRBD1. Germline CDR1 reads SGHTA; CDR2 reads FQGNSA. The junction had 14 bases not matched to a gene; V was cut back by 5 bases and J by 7 bases. The CDR3 length is 16 residues. Here the CDR3 DNA reads TGTGCCAGCAGCCTATGGGGGACGGACAGGGGGAGGGAGCAGTACTTC. Its translation: CASSLWGTDRGREQYF.

A single count supports this clone. V gene TRBV29-1 combines with J gene TRBJ2-3; weak D call: TRBD2 (6 bases). The CDR3 is 12 amino acids. V was cut by 2 bases and J by 7 bases, with 10 bases left in between. Germline CDR1 is SQVTM and CDR2 is ANQGSEA. CDR3 coding DNA: TGCAGCGTTGAACGCGGGGAGAATACGCAGTATTTT. This translates into CSVERGENTQYF.

Only one count was recorded for this clone. This chain links TRBV19 with TRBJ1-5; D is uncertain. This CDR3 comprises 14 residues. Germline-derived CDR1 and CDR2 are LNHDA and SQIVND (reference sequence). Trimming removed 5 bases from V and 6 bases from J, with 14 bases in between. Written as DNA, the CDR3 is TGTGCCAGTAGTCTCTCCCGGGGAGGTCAGCCCCAGCATTTT. Translating gives CASSLSRGGQPQHF.

There are a few counts of this clone. The CDR3 loop is CASRLTGTGVNEKLFF. The CDR3 DNA is TGTGCCAGCAGGTTAACCGGGACAGGAGTTAATGAAAAACTGTTTTTT. The chain is built from TRBV2 and TRBJ1-4; 8 bases are a match to TRBD1. This CDR3 contains 16 residues. The junction had 10 bases not matched to a gene; V was cut back by 6 bases and J by 4 bases. Germline V gene data show CDR1 as SNHLY and CDR2 as FYNNEI.

Here the CDR3 DNA reads TGCGCCAGCAGCCTGTTGACAGGGAGTTACAATGAGCAGTTCTTC. As protein: CASSLLTGSYNEQFF. The chain carries TRBV5-1 and TRBJ2-1; the match to TRBD1 covers 7 bases. The germline CDR1 and CDR2 sequences are SGHRS and YFSETQ. With 4 bases clipped from V and 4 bases from J, the junction kept 8 bases outside the gene matches. CDR3 length: 15 residues.

The chain uses TRBV6-1 and TRBJ2-2; TRBD1 matches at 8 bases. The CDR3 length is 14 residues. Germline V lookup: CDR1 MNHNS, CDR2 SASEGT. V dropped 5 bases and J dropped 5; count of bases not matched to a gene: 4. The CDR3 sequence: CASSNRDRTGELFF. The CDR3 DNA sequence: TGTGCCAGCAGTAACAGGGACAGGACCGGGGAGCTGTTTTTT.